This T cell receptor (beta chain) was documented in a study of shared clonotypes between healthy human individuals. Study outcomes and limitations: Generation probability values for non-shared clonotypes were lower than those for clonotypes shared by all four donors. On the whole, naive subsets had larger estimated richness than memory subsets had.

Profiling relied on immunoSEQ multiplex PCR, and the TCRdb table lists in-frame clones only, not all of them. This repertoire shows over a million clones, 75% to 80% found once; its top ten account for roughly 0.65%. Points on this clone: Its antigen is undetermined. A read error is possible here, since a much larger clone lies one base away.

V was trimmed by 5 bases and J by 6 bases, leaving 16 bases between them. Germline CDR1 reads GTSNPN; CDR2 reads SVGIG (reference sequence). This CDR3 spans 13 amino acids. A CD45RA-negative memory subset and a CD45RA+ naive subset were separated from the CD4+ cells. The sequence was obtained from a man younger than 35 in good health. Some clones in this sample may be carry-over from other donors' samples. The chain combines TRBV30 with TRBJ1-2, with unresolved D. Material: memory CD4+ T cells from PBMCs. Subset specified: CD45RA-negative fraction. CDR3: CAWPTGVRNGYTF. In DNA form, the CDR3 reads TGTGCCTGGCCCACCGGTGTGCGGAATGGCTACACCTTC. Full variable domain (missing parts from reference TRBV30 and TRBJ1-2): SQTIHQWPATLVQPVGSPLSLECTVEGTSNPNLYWYRQAAGRGLQLLFYSVGIGQISSEVPQNLSASRPQDRQFILSSKKLLLSDSGFYLCAWPTGVRNGYTFGSGTRLTVV.